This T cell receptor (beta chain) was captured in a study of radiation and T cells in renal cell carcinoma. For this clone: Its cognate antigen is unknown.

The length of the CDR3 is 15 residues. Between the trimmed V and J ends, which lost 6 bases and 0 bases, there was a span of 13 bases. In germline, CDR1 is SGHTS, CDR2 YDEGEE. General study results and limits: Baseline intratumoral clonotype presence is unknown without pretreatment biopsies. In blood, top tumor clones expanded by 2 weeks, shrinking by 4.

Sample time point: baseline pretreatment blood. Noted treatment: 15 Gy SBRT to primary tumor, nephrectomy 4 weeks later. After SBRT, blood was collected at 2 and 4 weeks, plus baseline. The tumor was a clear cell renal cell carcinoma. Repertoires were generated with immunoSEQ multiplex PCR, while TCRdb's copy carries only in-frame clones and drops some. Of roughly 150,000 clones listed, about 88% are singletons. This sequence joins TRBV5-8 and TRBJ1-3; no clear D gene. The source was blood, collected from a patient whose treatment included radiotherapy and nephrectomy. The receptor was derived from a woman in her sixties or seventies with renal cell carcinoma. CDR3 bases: TGTGCCAGCACGTCGTCGGGCTTCTCTGGAAACACCATATATTTT. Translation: CASTSSGFSGNTIYF. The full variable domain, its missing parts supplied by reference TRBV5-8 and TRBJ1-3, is EAGVTQSPTHLIKTRGQQATLRCSPISGHTSVYWYQQALGLGLQFLLWYDEGEERNRGNFPPRFSGRQFPNYSSELNVNALELEDSALYLCASTSSGFSGNTIYFGEGSWLTVV.